This T cell receptor (beta chain) was retrieved from a study of spatial heterogeneity in lung cancer. Study summary: For the average unique TCR and UMI combination, more than eight occurrences appeared in raw reads. Findings and limits, study-wide: Ubiquitous expanded tumor TCRs showed up in blood more at resection than follow-up.

Details on this clonotype: The target antigen is unknown.

Time point described: sample taken at primary tumor resection. Whole RNA, isolated from tumor, nontumor lung or frozen PBMC, was sequenced without prior sorting. TCRdb processed the 5' RACE reads anew with MiXCR; each CDR3 protein has one entry. The data hold about 17,000 distinct CDR3 sequences, with about 20% observed a single time. The sequences come from PBMCs, collected at surgery. This receptor was identified in a female donor with early-stage non-small cell lung cancer.

Here the CDR3 DNA reads TGCAGCGTTCCCGGACAGTTCTACGAGCAGTACTTC. The encoded protein is CSVPGQFYEQYF. This chain joins TRBV29-1 and TRBJ2-7; a possible D gene is TRBD1 (6 bases). V was cut by 5 bases and J by 3 bases, with 11 bases left in between. CDR3 length: 12 residues. The germline CDR1 and CDR2 sequences are SQVTM and ANQGSEA.